Sequencing of this T cell receptor beta chain was carried out in a study of T cells after yellow fever vaccination. TCRdb re-derived calls from the 5' RACE reads in MiXCR, one entry per CDR3 protein. The repertoire holds approximately 250,000 distinct CDR3 sequences, with roughly 5% as singletons. Study-wide findings and caveats: Highly abundant clonotypes carried over from the bulk population could end up in FACS-sorted repertoires as contaminants.

This CDR3 region has 15 residues. With 5 bases removed from V and 7 bases from J, the gap between germline ends came to 19 bases. Germline CDR1 and CDR2: SEHNR and FQNEAQ (reference sequence). The sample holds many counts of this clonotype. No antigen is known for it. Here the sequenced sample was CD4+ T cells sorted from PBMCs, taken on the day of the yellow fever booster vaccination. The chain has TRBV7-9 and TRBJ2-3; D gene ambiguous. This receptor was taken from a man aged 18 to 29 who received the YFV17D yellow fever vaccine. CDR3 in DNA: TGTGCCAGCAGCGCAAAAGGAGCCGCTCCAAATACGCAGTATTTT. It yields the protein CASSAKGAAPNTQYF.